The 24 T cell receptor delta chains below were found in one sample sequenced in a study of gamma-delta chains in newborns, infants, children. TCRdb made new clone calls on the reads using CATT. The table has 10,000 to 13,000 delta-chain clones, 9% to 10% seen once. The source material was blood. Receptor source: a child who was a newborn, infant or young child, either healthy, febrile or measles-vaccinated (not recorded which).

This clone was seen a handful of times. It may be a read error: a sequence one base away is much more abundant. The chain joins TRDV2 to TRDJ1; TRDD3 agrees at 7 bases. Trimming cost V 0 bases and J 0 bases; bases outside gene matches: 9. This CDR3 spans 17 amino acids. Looked up from germline, CDR1 is GEAIGNYY and CDR2 is EKD. The CDR3 nucleotides are TGTGCCTGTGACACCATCGCTGGGGGTTCGTACACCGATAAACTCATCTTT. Translation gives CACDTIAGGSYTDKLIF.

The chain combines TRDV2 with TRDJ1; the match to TRDD3 covers 12 bases. Per the germline V gene, CDR1 is GEAIGNYY and CDR2 is EKD. V lost 5 bases and J lost 2; bases outside the gene matches: 5. The CDR3 extends over 15 amino acids. CDR3 loop: CACVLGDTMTDKLIF. The CDR3 nucleotides are TGTGCCTGTGTACTGGGGGATACTATGACCGATAAACTCATCTTT.

This clone was seen only a few times. J is TRDJ1 and V is TRDV2, with 10 bases aligning to TRDD3. The trim removed 3 bases at V and 1 base at J, leaving 13 bases unmatched. The germline gives CDR1 GEAIGNYY, CDR2 EKD. The CDR3 is made up of 18 amino acids. CDR3 protein: CACDALFGVGDTTDKLIF. As DNA, the CDR3 is TGTGCCTGTGACGCCCTCTTCGGGGTGGGGGATACCACCGATAAACTCATCTTT.

This clone ranks as medium-sized. A much larger clone differs from this one at a single base, so this may be a read error. Distinct nucleotide sequences in the sample also encode this CDR3. This sequence joins TRDV2 and TRDJ3; TRDD3 aligns across 11 bases. The CDR3 length is 18 residues. The V gene's germline CDR1 is GEAIGNYY and CDR2 EKD. The V gene end was trimmed by 0 bases and the J gene end by 0 bases; junction bases not matched to a gene: 0. CDR3 sequence (DNA): TGTGCCTGTGACACCACTGGGGGATACTCCTGGGACACCCGACAGATGTTTTTC. It is translated as CACDTTGGYSWDTRQMFF.

The chain employs TRDV2 and TRDJ3; 13 nucleotides match TRDD3. The CDR3 runs 20 residues. Trimming took 3 bases from V and 0 from J; bases not matched to a gene: 7. The germline V gene encodes CDR1 GEAIGNYY and CDR2 EKD. The CDR3 DNA reads TGTGCCTGTGACTCAGTACTGGGGGATACGAGCTCCTGGGACACCCGACAGATGTTTTTC. This encodes CACDSVLGDTSSWDTRQMFF.

The chain links TRDV2 to TRDJ3; 9 bases map to TRDD3. The CDR3 is 19 amino acids. Germline CDR1 and CDR2: GEAIGNYY and EKD. J lost 0 bases, V lost 6 bases, and 11 bases had no gene match. The CDR3 loop is CACSPLGENLSWDTRQMFF. The CDR3 DNA reads TGTGCCTGTTCTCCACTGGGGGAGAACCTCTCCTGGGACACCCGACAGATGTTTTTC.

This clone was picked up a small number of times. This sequence joins TRDV2 and TRDJ3; 12 bases are a match to TRDD3. In germline, CDR1 is GEAIGNYY, CDR2 EKD. Germline trimming cut 2 bases from V and 1 base from J; bases unmatched to any gene: 2. This CDR3 has 18 amino acids. CDR3 region: CACDKLGDTSWDTRQMFF. CDR3 DNA: TGTGCCTGTGACAAACTGGGGGATACTTCCTGGGACACCCGACAGATGTTTTTC.

As for this clone: One end of the junction varies from germline; a read error may be responsible. The identical CDR3 is also encoded by other nucleotide sequences in the sample. CDR3 amino acids: CACDSTGGLSWDTRQMFF. In nucleotides, the CDR3 is TGTGCCTGTGACAGTACTGGGGGCCTCTCCTGGGACACCCGACAGATGTTCTTC. V usage is TRDV2 and J usage is TRDJ3; TRDD3 aligns across 8 bases. Germline-derived CDR1 and CDR2 are GEAIGNYY and EKD. CDR3 length: 18 residues.

About this clone itself: This sequence may be a read error, since a much larger clone differs from it by one base. The chain joins TRDV2 to TRDJ3; 11 bases map to TRDD3. CDR1 is GEAIGNYY, CDR2 EKD, per germline. Trimming removed 3 bases from V and 0 bases from J; junction bases left unmatched: 3. The CDR3 consists of 18 residues. In DNA form, the CDR3 reads TGTGCCTGTGACCATACTGGGGGATACTCCTGGGACACCCGACAGATGTTTTTC. It encodes CACDHTGGYSWDTRQMFF.

The chain links TRDV2 to TRDJ1, with a possible D match to TRDD3 (5 bases). V was cut by 0 bases and J by 2 bases, with 15 bases left in between. The CDR3 runs 16 residues. Per germline, CDR1 GEAIGNYY and CDR2 EKD. CDR3 loop: CACDTVTGRRTDKLIF. The CDR3, as DNA: TGTGCCTGTGACACCGTTACTGGTCGTAGGACCGATAAACTCATCTTT.

Comment on this clone: TCRdb's protein, taken from a much larger clone, differs from this DNA's translation at residue 4, likely owing to a read error; the protein displayed comes from the DNA. This sequence joins TRDV2 and TRDJ1; 11 bases line up with TRDD3. This CDR3 comprises 19 residues. Per the germline V gene, CDR1 is GEAIGNYY and CDR2 is EKD. CDR3 residues: CACGTVEPGGYLYTDKLIF. Written as DNA, the CDR3 is TGTGCCTGTGGCACCGTTGAACCTGGGGGATACCTGTACACCGATAAACTCATCTTT.

There are a few counts of this clone. This clone may be a read error of a much larger clone one base away. The same CDR3 is also encoded by other DNA sequences in this sample. This chain connects TRDV2 to TRDJ3, with 9 bases lining up with TRDD3. Looked up from germline, CDR1 is GEAIGNYY and CDR2 is EKD. J was trimmed by 0 bases and V by 1 base; bases with no gene match: 12. The CDR3 sequence is 21 residues long. The CDR3 loop reads CACDTAGGSGLDSWDTRQMFF. CDR3 in DNA: TGTGCCTGTGACACGGCTGGGGGATCCGGCCTCGACTCCTGGGACACCCGACAGATGTTTTTC.

This clone has only a few counts. The chain carries TRDV2 and TRDJ3; TRDD3 aligns across 12 bases. Germline CDR1 reads GEAIGNYY; CDR2 reads EKD. J lost 0 bases, V lost 3 bases, and 5 bases had no gene match. This CDR3 is built from 19 residues. The DNA of the CDR3 is TGTGCCTGTGACTCACTGGGGGATACCAGCTCCTGGGACACCCGACAGATGTTTTTC. It yields the protein CACDSLGDTSSWDTRQMFF.

The chain has TRDV2 and TRDJ3; 8 bases line up with TRDD3. The V and J ends lost 4 bases and 3 bases, in that order; junction bases with no gene match: 10. CDR3 length: 18 amino acids. The germline V gene encodes CDR1 GEAIGNYY and CDR2 EKD. The CDR3 sequence: CACDVLGATGWDTRQMFF. CDR3 in DNA: TGTGCCTGTGATGTACTGGGGGCTACCGGCTGGGACACCCGACAGATGTTTTTC.

This clone turned up a few times. The chain has TRDV2 and TRDJ3; 11 bases are shared with TRDD3. Germline-derived CDR1 and CDR2 are GEAIGNYY and EKD. The CDR3 is 21 amino acids. Unmatched junction bases numbered 9, after V lost 0 bases and J lost 0 bases. The CDR3 DNA sequence: TGTGCCTGTGACACCGTATTTGTGGGGGATACGGACTCCTGGGACACCCGACAGATGTTTTTC. Its translation: CACDTVFVGDTDSWDTRQMFF.

Worth noting for this clone: The protein here is the DNA translation, as the TCRdb protein differs from it at residue 15. This rearrangement joins TRDV2 to TRDJ1; D is perhaps TRDD2 or TRDD3 (5 bases each). Germline V gene sequence: CDR1 GEAIGNYY, CDR2 EKD. This CDR3 region has 19 residues. The CDR3 is CACDTMPTRGISYTEKLIF. The DNA for the CDR3 is TGTGCCTGTGACACAATGCCTACCCGAGGGATCTCGTACACCGAAAAACTCATCTTT.

The chain couples TRDV1 to TRDJ1; 7 bases align to TRDD3. From germline, CDR1 is TSWWSYY and CDR2 QGS. The CDR3 length is 21 residues. V dropped 2 bases and J dropped 0; count of bases not matched to a gene: 21. Here the CDR3 DNA reads TGTGCTCTTGGGGAATTTAGGTCAGACCACGGGGGATGCGTTTACACCGATAAACTCATCTTT. This sequence encodes CALGEFRSDHGGCVYTDKLIF.

This clone has only a few counts. The protein held in TCRdb is that of a much larger clone and does not match this DNA's translation at residue 5, likely because of a read error; the protein shown is translated from the DNA. The V call is TRDV2, the J call TRDJ3; 8 nucleotides match TRDD3. Germline assignment: CDR1 GEAIGNYY and CDR2 EKD. There are 18 residues in the CDR3. V trimming: 3 bases; J trimming: 0 bases; junction bases outside the gene matches: 6. DNA of the CDR3: TGTGCCTGTGACGCCGTGGGGGATGGCTCCTGGGACACCCGACAGATGTTTTTC. Translating it yields CACDAVGDGSWDTRQMFF.

The chain uses TRDV2 and TRDJ1, with D possibly matching TRDD3 (6 bases). The ends were cut back, 3 bases at V and 10 bases at J, with 17 bases in the middle. Germline lookup yields CDR1 GEAIGNYY and CDR2 EKD. The CDR3 has 13 amino acids. CDR3 in DNA: TGTGCCTGTGACGTCCTTGGGGGGACAGGACTCATCTTT. Protein: CACDVLGGTGLIF.

This clone has just a few counts. The chain employs TRDV2 and TRDJ3, with 10 bases fitting TRDD3. The CDR3 covers 21 residues. Germline lookup yields CDR1 GEAIGNYY and CDR2 EKD. V gave up 0 bases and J gave up 0 bases; unmatched junction bases: 10. CDR3 nucleotides: TGTGCCTGTGACACCGTACTGGGGGATGGAAAAAGCTCCTGGGACACCCGACAGATGTTTTTC. It translates to CACDTVLGDGKSSWDTRQMFF.

This clone is termed medium-sized (0.01 to 0.1%). This chain links TRDV2 with TRDJ1; D is ambiguous. Germline assignment: CDR1 GEAIGNYY and CDR2 EKD. CDR3 length: 17 residues. V gave up 2 bases and J gave up 0 bases, with 18 bases separating them. CDR3 in DNA: TGTGCCTGTGACAGCCTCACGGATCACGCAAACACCGATAAACTCATCTTT. Amino acids: CACDSLTDHANTDKLIF.

This clone was counted between two and nine times. The junction shows a germline mismatch at one end, possibly a read error. This sample also contains other DNA sequences that code for the same CDR3. The chain combines TRDV1 with TRDJ1; D might be TRDD2 (7 bases). CDR3 length: 20 amino acids. The germline V gene encodes CDR1 TSWWSYY and CDR2 QGS. The CDR3 DNA reads TGTGCTCTCGGGGAACTGTATTCCTACGGCGGGGGACTGGGACGCAATAAACTCATCTTT. Its translation is CALGELYSYGGGLGRNKLIF.

The V and J genes are TRDV2 and TRDJ1; 10 positions match TRDD3. This CDR3 is 14 amino acids long. CDR1 GEAIGNYY and CDR2 EKD come from the germline V gene. J lost 1 base, V lost 6 bases, and 4 bases had no gene match. CDR3 DNA: TGTGCCTGTTCCTACTGGGGGATCACCGATAAACTCATCTTT. It encodes CACSYWGITDKLIF.

This clone was seen only a few times. The chain uses TRDV2 and TRDJ3; TRDD3 agrees at 10 bases. V shed 3 bases, J shed 9 bases, and the junction held 13 bases outside the gene matches. This CDR3 is 18 amino acids long. Germline CDR1 and CDR2: GEAIGNYY and EKD. CDR3 residues: CACDPLSRGIRSTRQMFF. DNA of the CDR3: TGTGCCTGTGACCCTCTGAGCAGGGGGATACGCTCCACCCGACAGATGTTTTTC.